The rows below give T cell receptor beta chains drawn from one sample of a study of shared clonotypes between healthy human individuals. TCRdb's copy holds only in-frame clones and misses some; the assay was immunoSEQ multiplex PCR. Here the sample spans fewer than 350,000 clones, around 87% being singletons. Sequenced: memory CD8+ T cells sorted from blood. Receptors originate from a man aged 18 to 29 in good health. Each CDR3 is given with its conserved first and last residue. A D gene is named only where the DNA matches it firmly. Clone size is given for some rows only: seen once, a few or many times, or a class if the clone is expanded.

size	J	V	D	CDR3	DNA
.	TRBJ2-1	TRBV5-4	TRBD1	CASSLAKRDRGTYNEQFF	TGTGCCAGCAGCTTGGCGAAGCGGGACAGGGGAACCTACAATGAGCAGTTCTTC
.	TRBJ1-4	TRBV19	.	CASSIQGSPKELFF	TGTGCCAGTAGTATACAAGGCTCGCCTAAAGAACTGTTTTTT
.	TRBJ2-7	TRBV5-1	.	CASSLRSLHEQYF	TGCGCCAGCAGCTTGAGGTCCCTCCACGAGCAGTACTTC
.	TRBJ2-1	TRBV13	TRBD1	CASSRQGAGTFYNEQFF	TGTGCCAGCAGCCGACAGGGAGCCGGGACCTTTTACAATGAGCAGTTCTTC
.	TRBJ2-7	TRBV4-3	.	CASSQDSAPGYEQYF	TGCGCCAGCAGCCAAGATTCGGCTCCGGGGTACGAGCAGTACTTC
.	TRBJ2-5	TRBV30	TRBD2	CAWGRTSGRETQYF	TGTGCCTGGGGTAGGACTAGCGGGAGAGAGACCCAGTACTTC
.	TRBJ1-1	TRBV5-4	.	CASSPPGRLTEAFF	TGTGCCAGCAGCCCGCCGGGACGCCTAACTGAAGCTTTCTTT
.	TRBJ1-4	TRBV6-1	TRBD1	CASSEAWRRQGREKLFF	TGTGCCAGCAGTGAAGCTTGGCGGAGACAGGGACGTGAAAAACTGTTTTTT
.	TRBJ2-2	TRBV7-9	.	CASSLSAGANTGELFF	TGTGCCAGCAGCTTATCAGCCGGCGCGAACACCGGGGAGCTGTTTTTT
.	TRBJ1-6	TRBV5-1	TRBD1	CASSLAWDRLGNSPLHF	TGCGCCAGCAGCTTGGCTTGGGACAGGCTGGGGAATTCACCCCTCCACTTT
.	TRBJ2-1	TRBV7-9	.	CASSLKVLDGPYNEQFF	TGTGCCAGCAGCCTTAAGGTGTTGGACGGTCCATACAATGAGCAGTTCTTC
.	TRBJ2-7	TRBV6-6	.	CASSYFLHYEQYF	TGTGCCAGCAGTTACTTTCTTCACTACGAGCAGTACTTC
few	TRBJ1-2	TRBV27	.	CASTDSTFLYGYTF	TGTGCCAGCACAGATTCCACTTTCCTATATGGCTACACCTTC
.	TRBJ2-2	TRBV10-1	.	CASSEEFTGELFF	TGCGCCAGCAGTGAGGAGTTCACCGGGGAGCTGTTTTTT
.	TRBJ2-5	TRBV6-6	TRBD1	CASSSRDRGSKTQYF	TGTGCCAGCAGTAGCCGGGACAGGGGGTCGAAGACCCAGTACTTC
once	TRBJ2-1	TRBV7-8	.	CASSLDPSSYNEQFF	TGTGCCAGCAGCTTAGACCCCTCATCCTACAATGAGCAGTTCTTC
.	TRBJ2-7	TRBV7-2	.	CASSRGSYEQYF	TGTGCCAGCAGCCGAGGGTCCTACGAGCAGTACTTC
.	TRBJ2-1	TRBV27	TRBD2	CASSPLLAGANNEQFF	TGTGCCAGCAGTCCCCTTCTAGCGGGAGCCAACAATGAGCAGTTCTTC
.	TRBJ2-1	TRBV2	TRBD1	CASSAWTGGLNNEQFF	TGTGCCAGCAGCGCGTGGACAGGGGGCTTGAACAATGAGCAGTTCTTC
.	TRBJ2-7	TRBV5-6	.	CASSVGELGEQYF	TGTGCCAGCAGCGTCGGGGAGTTGGGGGAGCAGTACTTC
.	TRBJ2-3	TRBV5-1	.	CASSNRRFQDTQYF	TGCGCCAGCAGCAATCGGAGGTTTCAAGATACGCAGTATTTT
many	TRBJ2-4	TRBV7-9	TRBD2	CASSTTSGLAKNIQYF	TGTGCCAGCAGCACTACTAGCGGGTTAGCCAAAAACATTCAGTACTTC
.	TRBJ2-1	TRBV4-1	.	CASSRGDAVSYNEQFF	TGCGCCAGCAGCCGTGGGGACGCAGTTTCCTACAATGAGCAGTTCTTC
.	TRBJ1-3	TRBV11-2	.	CASRRPGHSGNTIYF	TGTGCCAGCAGGCGGCCGGGCCACTCTGGAAACACCATATATTTT
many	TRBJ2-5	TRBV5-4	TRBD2	CASSFSSGSGETQYF	TGTGCCAGCAGCTTTTCTAGCGGGAGTGGGGAGACCCAGTACTTC
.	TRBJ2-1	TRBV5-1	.	CASSRDSNEQFF	TGCGCCAGCAGCCGCGACAGCAATGAGCAGTTCTTC
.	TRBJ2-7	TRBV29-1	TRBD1	CSVEQGAYEQYF	TGCAGCGTTGAACAGGGGGCCTACGAGCAGTACTTC
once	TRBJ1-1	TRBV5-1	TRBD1	CASSLTGVNTEAFF	TGCGCCAGCAGCTTGACAGGGGTGAACACTGAAGCTTTCTTT
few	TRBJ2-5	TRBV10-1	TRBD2	CASSKSAGGTEETQYF	TGCGCCAGCAGTAAATCAGCGGGAGGGACGGAAGAGACCCAGTACTTC
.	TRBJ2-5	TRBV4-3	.	CASSRIMFRQETQYF	TGCGCCAGCAGCCGCATAATGTTTAGACAAGAGACCCAGTACTTC
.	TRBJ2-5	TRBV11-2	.	CASSLVQQETQYF	TGTGCCAGCAGCTTAGTACAGCAAGAGACCCAGTACTTC
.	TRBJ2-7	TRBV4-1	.	CASSQDVTYYEQYF	TGCGCCAGCAGCCAAGATGTCACTTACTACGAGCAGTACTTC
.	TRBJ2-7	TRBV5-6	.	CASSLEGPGASSYEQYF	TGTGCCAGCAGCTTGGAGGGCCCGGGGGCAAGCTCCTACGAGCAGTACTTC
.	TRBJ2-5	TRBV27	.	CATRERADQETQYF	TGTGCCACCCGCGAACGGGCAGACCAAGAGACCCAGTACTTC
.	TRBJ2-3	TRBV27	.	CASSFLKTASTDTQYF	TGTGCCAGCAGTTTTCTAAAGACAGCTAGCACAGATACGCAGTATTTT
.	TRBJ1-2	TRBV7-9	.	CASSLGTGFNYGYTF	TGTGCCAGCAGCTTAGGTACAGGGTTTAACTATGGCTACACCTTC
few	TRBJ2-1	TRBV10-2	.	CASSEGRGTGNEQFF	TGCGCCAGCAGTGAAGGCCGGGGAACAGGGAATGAGCAGTTCTTC
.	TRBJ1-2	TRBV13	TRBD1	CASSYGQQLTGQGNYGYTF	TGTGCCAGCAGCTACGGCCAGCAGCTGACGGGACAGGGGAACTATGGCTACACCTTC
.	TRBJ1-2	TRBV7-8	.	CASSLAGDNYGYTF	TGTGCCAGCAGCTTGGCAGGAGATAACTATGGCTACACCTTC
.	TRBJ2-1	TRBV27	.	CASSSQGPYNEQFF	TGTGCCAGCAGTTCACAGGGACCCTACAATGAGCAGTTCTTC
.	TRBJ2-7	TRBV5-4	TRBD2	CASSQGLAVSSYEQYF	TGCGCCAGCAGCCAGGGACTAGCGGTAAGCTCCTACGAGCAGTACTTC
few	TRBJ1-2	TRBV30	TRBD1	CAWSAGQTNYGYTF	TGTGCCTGGAGTGCGGGACAGACTAACTATGGCTACACCTTC
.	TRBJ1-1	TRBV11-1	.	CASSREINTEAFF	TGTGCCAGCAGCCGGGAAATCAACACTGAAGCTTTCTTT
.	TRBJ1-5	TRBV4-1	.	CASSQGSNNQPQHF	TGCGCCAGCAGCCAGGGGTCCAACAATCAGCCCCAGCATTTT
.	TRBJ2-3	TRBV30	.	CAWSVSPLAHTDTQYF	TGTGCCTGGAGTGTAAGTCCCCTAGCGCACACAGATACGCAGTATTTT
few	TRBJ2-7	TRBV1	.	CTSSQDVTRYEQYF	TGCACCAGCAGCCAAGACGTGACTAGGTACGAGCAGTACTTC
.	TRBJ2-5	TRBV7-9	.	CASSAGSEETQYF	TGTGCCAGCAGCGCGGGGTCCGAAGAGACCCAGTACTTC
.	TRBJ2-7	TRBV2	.	CASLGAQGWSEQYF	TGTGCCAGCCTCGGGGCGCAGGGTTGGAGCGAGCAGTACTTC
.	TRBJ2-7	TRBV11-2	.	CASSSGLDYEQYF	TGTGCCAGCAGCTCCGGACTTGACTACGAGCAGTACTTC
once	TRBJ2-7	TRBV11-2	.	CASSLHSDSYEQYF	TGTGCCAGCAGCTTACATTCAGACTCCTACGAGCAGTACTTC
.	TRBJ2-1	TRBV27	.	CASSLLVVALFPAGEQFF	TGTGCCAGCAGTTTATTGGTAGTCGCCCTGTTCCCAGCCGGTGAGCAGTTCTTC
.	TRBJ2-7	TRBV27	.	CASSAGTGREQYF	TGTGCCAGCAGCGCTGGTACGGGTCGGGAGCAGTACTTC
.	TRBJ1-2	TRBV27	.	CASSSTGGTYGYTF	TGTGCCAGCAGTTCCACCGGGGGCACGTATGGCTACACCTTC
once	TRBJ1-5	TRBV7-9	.	CASSLGPDWGNQPQHF	TGTGCCAGCAGCTTAGGCCCTGACTGGGGCAATCAGCCCCAGCATTTT
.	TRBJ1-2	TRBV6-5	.	CASSYAHPNGYTF	TGTGCCAGCAGTTACGCCCACCCCAATGGCTACACCTTC
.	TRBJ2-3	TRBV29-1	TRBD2	CSVDNTPSGPYTDTQYF	TGCAGCGTTGACAATACCCCTAGCGGCCCCTACACAGATACGCAGTATTTT
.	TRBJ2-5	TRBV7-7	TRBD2	CASSSGTSGEETQYF	TGTGCTAGCAGCTCCGGGACTAGCGGGGAAGAGACCCAGTACTTC
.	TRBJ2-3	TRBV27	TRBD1	CASSPIKRQGTDTQYF	TGTGCCAGCAGTCCCATAAAACGACAGGGGACAGATACGCAGTATTTT
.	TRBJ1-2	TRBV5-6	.	CASSSGGYGYTF	TGTGCCAGCAGCTCCGGGGGGTATGGCTACACCTTC
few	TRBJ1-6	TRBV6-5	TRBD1	CASSPSQGLNSPLHF	TGTGCCAGCAGCCCTTCACAGGGGTTGAATTCACCCCTCCACTTT